This T cell receptor (beta chain) was captured by sequencing in a study of T cell responses to AZD1222 COVID-19 vaccine. General study findings and limits: Sampling that yielded the repertoires occurred only after the peak T cell response. There were mostly white British donors and more females than males, and clonal diversity was possibly underestimated. When two AZD1222 doses had been given, Spike-specific TCR breadth and depth rose. Mapped onto spike, vaccine-associated CD4 TCRs spanned it and were dominant at 160-218 and 743-854.

The repertoire was sequenced with immunoSEQ multiplex PCR; TCRdb's copy has only in-frame clones and lacks some. The sample records about 83,000 clones, roughly 88% being singletons. The CDR3 spans 15 residues. CDR1 is LNHDA and CDR2 is SQIVND in the germline V gene (reference sequence). With 0 bases removed from V and 5 bases from J, the gap between germline ends came to 11 bases. Comment on this clone: The antigen is undetermined.

The origin of this receptor is an adult in good health. The chain recombines TRBV19 with TRBJ1-5; D uncertain. The sample consisted of peripheral blood, taken on day 0 of MenACWY control vaccination. CDR3 DNA sequence: TGTGCCAGTAGTATAGAAAACAGTTTGTATCAGCCCCAGCATTTT. Translation gives CASSIENSLYQPQHF. The full variable domain, rest sourced from reference TRBV19 and TRBJ1-5, is DGGITQSPKYLFRKEGQNVTLSCEQNLNHDAMYWYRQDPGQGLRLIYYSQIVNDFQKGDIAEGYSVSREKKESFPLTVTSAQKNPTAFYLCASSIENSLYQPQHFGDGTRLSIL.